One T cell receptor beta chain is described in this entry. Source study methods: The authors estimated nucleated cell counts from reference gene primer amplification. The table came from immunoSEQ multiplex PCR; TCRdb's copy has only in-frame clones and leaves some out. From that table come the V and J calls and clone size; the DNA was used to work out D and trimming. The sample records about 230,000 clones, roughly 82% being singletons. The CDR3 loop spans 17 amino acids. Germline trimming cut 4 bases from V and 2 bases from J; bases unmatched to any gene: 11. The data derive from a study of blood T cell repertoires in COVID-19.

This TCR was recovered from a man between 40 and 49 years old who had recovered from COVID-19. Sequenced: peripheral blood. This rearrangement joins TRBV5-3 to TRBJ2-4; 8 bases fit TRBD2. TRBV5-3 is flagged as an ORF with uncertain function. The CDR3 DNA reads as TGTGCCAGAAGCCCTCGCACCTGGACTAGCCCCAAAAACATTCAGTACTTC. This gives the protein CARSPRTWTSPKNIQYF.